Presented here are 28 T cell receptor beta chains from one specimen sequenced in a study of blood T cell repertoires in COVID-19. TCRdb's copy holds only in-frame clones and misses some; the assay was immunoSEQ multiplex PCR. The sample carries 200,000 to 250,000 clones, 90% recorded once. The sequenced sample was PBMCs or T cells enriched from blood (not recorded which). The receptors stem from a young man who had been exposed to COVID-19.

The chain is built from TRBV24-1 and TRBJ1-5; unclear D gene. Germline loops: CDR1 KGHDR, CDR2 SFDVKD. The CDR3 totals 15 residues. V dropped 7 bases and J dropped 7 bases, with 19 bases sitting between them. DNA of the CDR3: TGTGCCACCAGGAGCCCCGGCGCCACGGGGCAGCCCCAGCATTTT. The encoded protein is CATRSPGATGQPQHF.

The CDR3 DNA follows: TGCGCCAGCAGCCATGAACGGGGGGAGACCCAGTACTTC. Its protein product is CASSHERGETQYF. The chain is built from TRBV4-3 and TRBJ2-5; D may be TRBD2 (6 bases). CDR3 size: 13 residues. Germline assignment: CDR1 LGHNA and CDR2 YSLEER. V was clipped by 3 bases and J by 5 bases, with 10 bases between them.

The rearrangement uses TRBV29-1 and TRBJ2-7; tentatively, D is TRBD1 (6 bases). Germline values: CDR1 SQVTM, CDR2 ANQGSEA. V was trimmed by 6 bases and J by 6 bases, leaving 12 bases between them. The CDR3 covers 11 residues. Here the CDR3 reads CSVGNRVEQYF. CDR3 DNA sequence: TGCAGCGTGGGGAACAGGGTCGAGCAGTACTTC.

The genes are TRBV15 and TRBJ2-2; D unclear. Germline V gene sequence: CDR1 LNHNV, CDR2 YYDKDF (reference sequence). V gave up 0 bases and J gave up 4 bases, with 9 bases separating them. The CDR3 runs to 15 residues. In DNA form, the CDR3 reads TGTGCCACCAGCAGAGATCGGTTCCTCACCGGGGAGCTGTTTTTT. This sequence encodes CATSRDRFLTGELFF.

This clone was observed a handful of times. The chain employs TRBV4-2 and TRBJ1-6; 8 bases fit TRBD1. Germline V gives CDR1 LGHNA, CDR2 YNFKEQ. This CDR3 is 14 amino acids long. V lost 8 bases and J lost 3; bases outside the gene matches: 3. This CDR3 reads CASGGQVYNSPLHF. The CDR3 DNA reads TGTGCCAGCGGGGGACAGGTCTATAATTCACCCCTCCACTTT.

This clone appeared once. This chain joins TRBV2 and TRBJ2-5, with a weak D call TRBD2 (6 bases). The length of the CDR3 is 14 residues. V was pared by 1 base and J by 1 base, with 7 bases between. Germline CDR1 reads SNHLY; CDR2 reads FYNNEI. The CDR3 region is CASSEDSGQETQYF. The CDR3 DNA reads TGTGCCAGCAGTGAAGATAGCGGCCAAGAGACCCAGTACTTC.

In its sample, this clone was seen once. J is TRBJ1-2 and V is TRBV5-8, with a possible D match to TRBD1 (5 bases). V dropped 7 bases and J dropped 5 bases, with 18 bases sitting between them. In germline, CDR1 is SGHTS, CDR2 YDEGEE. The CDR3 sequence is 14 residues long. This CDR3 is CASPPATGIYGYTF. The CDR3 DNA sequence: TGTGCCAGCCCCCCGGCCACAGGAATTTATGGCTACACCTTC.

A note on this clone: The germline gene is not matched at one end of the junction; a read error may be the cause. The J gene is TRBJ2-3, the V gene TRBV4-1, with D possibly matching TRBD2 (5 bases). This CDR3 is built from 15 residues. The germline V gene has CDR1 MGHRA and CDR2 YSYEKL. The CDR3 sequence: CAGSQDDIATDTQYF. The CDR3 DNA follows: TGCGCCGGCAGCCAAGATGATATAGCGACAGATACGCAGTATTTT.

As regards this clone: Other DNA sequences from this sample encode an identical CDR3 as well. V is TRBV5-1 and J is TRBJ2-3; 11 positions agree with TRBD2. Trimming took 5 bases from V and 4 from J; bases not matched to a gene: 3. Germline CDR1 reads SGHRS; CDR2 reads YFSETQ. CDR3 length: 14 residues. CDR3 sequence: CASSLGLAADTQYF. As DNA, the CDR3 is TGCGCCAGCAGTCTGGGACTAGCGGCAGATACGCAGTATTTT.

The chain uses TRBV5-8 and TRBJ1-3, with D possibly TRBD1 on 5 matching bases. CDR3 length equals 15 residues. Germline CDR1 and CDR2: SGHTS and YDEGEE. V lost 0 bases, J lost 0 bases, and 7 bases lay in between. The CDR3 DNA sequence: TGTGCCAGCAGCTTGGTCAGGGCCTCTGGAAACACCATATATTTT. Protein sequence: CASSLVRASGNTIYF.

J is TRBJ2-3 and V is TRBV2; D is possibly TRBD2 (5 bases). V lost 7 bases and J lost 12, with 17 bases in between. CDR3 length: 12 residues. CDR1 and CDR2 from the germline V gene are SNHLY and FYNNEI. CDR3 residues: CASKVYSGPQYF. CDR3 coding DNA: TGTGCCAGCAAGGTATACAGCGGACCCCAGTATTTT.

The chain joins TRBV6-5 to TRBJ1-1, with unresolved D. V dropped 1 base and J dropped 2 bases, with 8 bases sitting between them. Germline CDR1 and CDR2: MNHEY and SVGAGI. This CDR3 has 14 residues. CDR3 protein: CASSYYSPNTEAFF. For the CDR3, the DNA is TGTGCCAGCAGTTACTACAGTCCTAACACTGAAGCTTTCTTT.

V gene TRBV5-4 combines with J gene TRBJ2-7; D perhaps matches TRBD2 (6 bases). This CDR3 has 16 residues. Per germline, CDR1 SGHNT and CDR2 YYREEE (reference sequence). V lost 0 bases and J 0 bases, leaving 13 bases between the germline ends. In DNA form, the CDR3 reads TGTGCCAGCAGCTTGGAGGGGCGGGGAATCTCCTACGAGCAGTACTTC. Amino acids: CASSLEGRGISYEQYF. The full variable domain, its missing parts supplied by reference TRBV5-4 and TRBJ2-7, is ETGVTQSPTHLIKTRGQQVTLRCSSQSGHNTVSWYQQALGQGPQFIFQYYREEENGRGNFPPRFSGLQFPNYSSELNVNALELDDSALYLCASSLEGRGISYEQYFGPGTRLTVT.

This clone appeared once. The V and J genes are TRBV7-2 and TRBJ2-5, with D uncertain. CDR3 length: 15 amino acids. Deletions cut 1 base from V and 2 bases from J, with 11 bases between. Germline assignment: CDR1 SGHTA and CDR2 FQGNSA. The CDR3 protein is CASSLGSSRQETQYF. Here the CDR3 DNA reads TGTGCCAGCAGCTTAGGTTCGAGTCGGCAAGAGACCCAGTACTTC.

The gene calls are TRBV3-1 (or the pseudogene TRBV3-2) and TRBJ2-5; D is perhaps TRBD2 (6 bases). There are 16 residues in the CDR3. Trimming took 7 bases from V and 7 from J, leaving 25 bases between them. Germline CDR1 LGHDT, CDR2 YNNKEL (reference sequence). The CDR3 loop reads CASTTSIEGGRGTQYF. The CDR3 nucleotides read TGTGCCAGCACCACCTCAATCGAGGGAGGCCGGGGGACCCAGTACTTC.

V and J are TRBV6-8 and TRBJ2-4; 9 nucleotides align to TRBD1. V lost 7 bases to trimming and J lost 0 bases; unmatched junction nucleotides: 13. CDR1 and CDR2 (germline): MNHGY, SAAAGT. The CDR3 runs 18 residues. CDR3: CASITPGQGGIAKNIQYF. The CDR3 nucleotides are TGTGCCAGCATCACTCCGGGACAGGGAGGTATAGCCAAAAACATTCAGTACTTC.

The gene calls are TRBV2 and TRBJ1-1; D is uncertain. V was trimmed by 6 bases and J by 1 base, leaving 12 bases between them. CDR1 is SNHLY and CDR2 is FYNNEI in the germline V gene. The CDR3 is 14 amino acids. CDR3 sequence: CASSGEHANTEAFF. In nucleotides, the CDR3 is TGTGCCAGCAGCGGGGAGCATGCGAACACTGAAGCTTTCTTT.

The chain carries TRBV5-6 and TRBJ1-1; D uncertain. CDR1 and CDR2 (germline): SGHDT, YYEEEE. The CDR3 is made up of 13 amino acids. V gave up 5 bases and J gave up 7 bases, with 15 bases separating them. The CDR3 coding sequence is TGTGCCAGCAGTGCCGGGAGGGCGAGTGAAGCTTTCTTT. Protein sequence: CASSAGRASEAFF.

This chain links TRBV11-2 with TRBJ2-7, with no clear D. The CDR3 is 14 residues long. From germline, CDR1 is SGHAT and CDR2 FQNNGV. V was clipped by 5 bases and J by 0 bases, with 11 bases between them. The DNA of the CDR3 is TGTGCCAGCAGCCCTACGCCGGGCTCCTACGAGCAGTACTTC. Amino acid sequence: CASSPTPGSYEQYF.

In this sample, this clone turned up a few times. The chain carries TRBV27 and TRBJ1-2; 8 positions match TRBD1. This CDR3 has 13 amino acids. Trimming removed 5 bases from V and 5 bases from J; junction bases left unmatched: 4. Germline V gene sequence: CDR1 MNHEY, CDR2 SMNVEV (reference sequence). CDR3 residues: CASSDRGGYGYTF. In DNA, the CDR3 is TGTGCCAGCAGTGACAGGGGCGGGTATGGCTACACCTTC.

The CDR3 DNA reads TGTGCCAGCAGTCAGACAGGGCGCTCCGAGTCCTACAATGAGCAGTTCTTC. Translating it yields CASSQTGRSESYNEQFF. The chain couples TRBV28 to TRBJ2-1; 7 bases line up with TRBD1. From germline, CDR1 is MDHEN and CDR2 SYDVKM. The CDR3 sequence is 17 residues long. Trimming took 5 bases from V and 1 from J; bases not matched to a gene: 11.

The V and J genes are TRBV7-9 and TRBJ2-1, with 9 bases identical to TRBD1. Per germline, CDR1 SEHNR and CDR2 FQNEAQ (reference sequence). CDR3 length: 15 amino acids. Trimming took 5 bases from V and 2 from J; bases not matched to a gene: 4. CDR3 in amino acids: CASSPRQGAYNEQFF. CDR3 nucleotides: TGTGCCAGCAGCCCCCGACAGGGGGCCTACAATGAGCAGTTCTTC. The full variable domain, completed using reference TRBV7-9 and TRBJ2-1, is DTGVSQNPRHKITKRGQNVTFRCDPISEHNRLYWYRQTLGQGPEFLTYFQNEAQLEKSRLLSDRFSAERPKGSFSTLEIQRTEQGDSAMYLCASSPRQGAYNEQFFGPGTRLTVL.

Details on this clone: One end of the junction fails to match germline, which may point to a read error. The rearrangement links TRBV4-1 to TRBJ1-2, with D tentatively TRBD1 (6 bases). Germline values: CDR1 MGHRA, CDR2 YSYEKL. There are 13 residues in the CDR3. The CDR3 sequence: CASSQDNVAGTSF. The CDR3 DNA follows: TGCGCCAGCAGCCAAGATAATGTCGCCGGGACATCCTTC.

The genes are TRBV12-3 or TRBV12-4 and TRBJ2-1; possible D gene TRBD2, 5 bases. V was cut by 4 bases and J by 7 bases, with 8 bases left in between. This CDR3 spans 12 amino acids. The chain's CDR3 is CASSSGVNEQFF. DNA for the CDR3: TGTGCCAGCAGTTCCGGGGTAAATGAGCAGTTCTTC.

This clone was seen once. The chain combines TRBV3-1 (or the pseudogene TRBV3-2) with TRBJ1-5; D is uncertain. Trimming pared 2 bases from V and 7 bases from J, leaving 15 bases between. CDR1 is LGHDT, CDR2 YNNKEL, per germline (reference sequence). The CDR3 has 15 residues. Written as DNA, the CDR3 is TGTGCCAGCAGCCAAAGTATTTCAGGTGCCCAGCCCCAGCATTTT. Protein sequence: CASSQSISGAQPQHF.

The genes are TRBV7-2 and TRBJ2-1; D ambiguous. This CDR3 spans 15 amino acids. The V end was cut by 3 bases, the J end by 1 base, with 10 bases between. CDR1 and CDR2 (germline): SGHTA, FQGNSA. CDR3 sequence reads: CASSFQTGSYNEQFF. CDR3 nucleotide sequence: TGTGCCAGCAGCTTTCAGACGGGTTCCTACAATGAGCAGTTCTTC. Supplemented by reference TRBV7-2 and TRBJ2-1, the full variable domain reads GAGVSQSPSNKVTEKGKDVELRCDPISGHTALYWYRQSLGQGLEFLIYFQGNSAPDKSGLPSDRFSAERTGGSVSTLTIQRTQQEDSAVYLCASSFQTGSYNEQFFGPGTRLTVL.

This chain uses TRBV5-4 with TRBJ1-2; a weak D match, TRBD1 (5 bases). V was cut by 0 bases and J by 6 bases, with 15 bases left in between. The length of the CDR3 is 15 residues. Germline loops: CDR1 SGHNT, CDR2 YYREEE (reference sequence). CDR3 residues: CASSLGRGTEDGYTF. In DNA form, the CDR3 reads TGTGCCAGCAGCTTGGGTCGGGGGACGGAAGATGGCTACACCTTC.

The V and J genes are TRBV13 and TRBJ1-3; the D is unclear. Germline V gives CDR1 PRHDT, CDR2 FYEKMQ (reference sequence). Trimming stripped 3 bases from V and 0 bases from J, with 12 bases between. There are 16 residues in the CDR3. The CDR3 loop is CASSFPDGNSGNTIYF. As DNA, the CDR3 is TGTGCCAGCAGCTTTCCCGACGGGAACTCTGGAAACACCATATATTTT.